The clone carrying this TCR beta chain was found many times. Antigen specificity is unknown. Unique molecular identifiers were incorporated during preparation of the TCRbeta library. In TCRdb, the PCR reads were re-called with MiXCR into one record per CDR3 protein. Of 480,000 or so distinct CDR3 sequences listed, over 9.5% are singletons. This sample was included in a study of T-cell reconstitution after alpha-beta-depleted transplantation in children. With 5 bases removed from V and 0 bases from J, the gap between germline ends came to 11 bases. This CDR3 has 15 amino acids. Study-wide results and caveats: Some patients' high day-60 TCRbeta diversity was attributed to recipient cells surviving conditioning. The study reportedly traced alpha-beta T cells about two months after transplant to several hundred expanded graft clones.

The input for sequencing was PBMCs, taken before TCRalphabeta/CD19-depleted stem cell transplant. The clonotype originates from a child aged 2-15 years with inherited bone marrow failure, due to receive a stem cell transplant. This chain uses TRBV12-3 or TRBV12-4 with TRBJ2-1; a possible D gene is TRBD2 (6 bases). The CDR3, as DNA: TGTGCCAGCAGTCCCGACGGGAGCTCCTACAATGAGCAGTTCTTC. Translating gives CASSPDGSSYNEQFF.